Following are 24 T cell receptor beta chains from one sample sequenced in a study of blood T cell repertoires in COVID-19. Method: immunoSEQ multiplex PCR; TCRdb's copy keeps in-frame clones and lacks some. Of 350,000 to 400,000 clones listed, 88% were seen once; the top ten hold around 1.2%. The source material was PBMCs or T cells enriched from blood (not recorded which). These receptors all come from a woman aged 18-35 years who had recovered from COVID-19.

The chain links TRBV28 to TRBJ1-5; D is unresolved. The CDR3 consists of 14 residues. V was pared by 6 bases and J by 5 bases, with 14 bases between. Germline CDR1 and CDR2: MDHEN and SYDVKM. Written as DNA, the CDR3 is TGTGCCAGCAGCCCCAGAATCCTTGATCAGCCCCAGCATTTT. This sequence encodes CASSPRILDQPQHF.

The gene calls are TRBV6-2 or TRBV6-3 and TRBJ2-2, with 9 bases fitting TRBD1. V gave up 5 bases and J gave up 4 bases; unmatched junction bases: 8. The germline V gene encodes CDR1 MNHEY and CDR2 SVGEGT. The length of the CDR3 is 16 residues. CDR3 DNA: TGTGCCAGCAGTCCCACGACAGGGGGAATCACCGGGGAGCTGTTTTTT. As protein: CASSPTTGGITGELFF.

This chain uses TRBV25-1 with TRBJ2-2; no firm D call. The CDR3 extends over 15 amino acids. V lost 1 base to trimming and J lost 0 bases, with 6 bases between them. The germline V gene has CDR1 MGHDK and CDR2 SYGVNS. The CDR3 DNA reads TGTGCCAGCAGTGAATGGCCCGCGAACACCGGGGAGCTGTTTTTT. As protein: CASSEWPANTGELFF.

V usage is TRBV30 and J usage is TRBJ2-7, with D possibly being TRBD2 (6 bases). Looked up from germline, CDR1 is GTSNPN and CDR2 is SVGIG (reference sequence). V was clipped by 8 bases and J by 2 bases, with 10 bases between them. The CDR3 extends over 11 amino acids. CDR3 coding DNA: TGTGCCCGGGGGTCCGCCTACGAGCAGTACTTC. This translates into CARGSAYEQYF.

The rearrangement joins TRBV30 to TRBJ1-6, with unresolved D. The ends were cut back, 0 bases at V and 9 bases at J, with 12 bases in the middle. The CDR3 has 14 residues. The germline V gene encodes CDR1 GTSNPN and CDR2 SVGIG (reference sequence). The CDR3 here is CAWSVRDFRSPLHF. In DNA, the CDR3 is TGTGCCTGGAGTGTTCGGGATTTTCGTTCACCCCTCCACTTT.

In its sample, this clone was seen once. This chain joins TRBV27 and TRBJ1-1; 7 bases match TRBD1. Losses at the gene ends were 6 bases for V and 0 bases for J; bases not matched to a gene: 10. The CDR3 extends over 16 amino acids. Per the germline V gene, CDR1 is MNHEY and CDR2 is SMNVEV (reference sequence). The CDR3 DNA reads TGTGCCAGCAGCCACACGGGACAGCTAATGAACACTGAAGCTTTCTTT. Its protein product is CASSHTGQLMNTEAFF.

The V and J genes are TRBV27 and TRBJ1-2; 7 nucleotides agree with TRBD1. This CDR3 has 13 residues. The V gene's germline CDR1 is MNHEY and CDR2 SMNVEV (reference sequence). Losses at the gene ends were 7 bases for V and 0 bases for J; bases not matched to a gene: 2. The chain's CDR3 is CASKTGTNYGYTF. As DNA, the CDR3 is TGTGCCAGCAAGACAGGGACTAACTATGGCTACACCTTC.

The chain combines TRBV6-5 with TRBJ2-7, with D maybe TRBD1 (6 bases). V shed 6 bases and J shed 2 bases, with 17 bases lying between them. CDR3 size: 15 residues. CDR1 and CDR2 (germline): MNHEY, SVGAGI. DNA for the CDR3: TGTGCCAGCAGGAGCGACAGGACGCTCCCCTACGAGCAGTACTTC. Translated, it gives CASRSDRTLPYEQYF.

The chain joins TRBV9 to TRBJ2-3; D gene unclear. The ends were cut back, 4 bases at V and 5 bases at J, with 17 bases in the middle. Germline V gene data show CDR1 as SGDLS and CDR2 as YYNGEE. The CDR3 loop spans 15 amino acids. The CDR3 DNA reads TGTGCCAGCAGCCCGACTGGCTACGAAGTAGATACGCAGTATTTT. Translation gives CASSPTGYEVDTQYF.

CDR3 nucleotide sequence: TGCGCCAGCAGCCAAGTTTTCCGGAGAGGGGGTAGCGACACCATATATTTT. Its translation: CASSQVFRRGGSDTIYF. The chain joins TRBV4-1 to TRBJ1-3; weak D call: TRBD1 (6 bases). The CDR3 totals 17 residues. Trimming removed 1 base at V and 8 bases at J, with 21 bases between. Germline V gene sequence: CDR1 MGHRA, CDR2 YSYEKL.

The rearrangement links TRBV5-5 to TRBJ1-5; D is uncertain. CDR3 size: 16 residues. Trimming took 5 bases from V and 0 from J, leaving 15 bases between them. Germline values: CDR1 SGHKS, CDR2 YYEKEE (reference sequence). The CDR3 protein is CASSVNTGNSNQPQHF. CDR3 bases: TGTGCCAGCAGTGTTAACACGGGAAATAGCAATCAGCCCCAGCATTTT.

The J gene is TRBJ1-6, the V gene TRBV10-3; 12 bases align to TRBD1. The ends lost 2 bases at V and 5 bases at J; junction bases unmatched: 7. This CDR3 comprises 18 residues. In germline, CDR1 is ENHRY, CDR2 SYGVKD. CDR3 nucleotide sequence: TGTGCCATCAGTGAGGGGACAGGGGGCGTTATCAATAATTCACCCCTCCACTTT. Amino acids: CAISEGTGGVINNSPLHF.

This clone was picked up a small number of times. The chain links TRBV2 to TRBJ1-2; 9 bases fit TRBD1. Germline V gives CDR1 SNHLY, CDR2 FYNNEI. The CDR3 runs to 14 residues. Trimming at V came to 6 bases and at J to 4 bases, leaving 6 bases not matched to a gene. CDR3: CASRPGQGSYGYTF. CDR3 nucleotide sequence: TGTGCCAGCAGGCCGGGACAGGGTAGCTATGGCTACACCTTC.

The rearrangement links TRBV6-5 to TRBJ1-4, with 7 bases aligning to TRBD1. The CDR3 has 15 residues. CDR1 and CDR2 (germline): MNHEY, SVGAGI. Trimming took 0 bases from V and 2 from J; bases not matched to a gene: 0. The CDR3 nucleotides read TGTGCCAGCAGTTACTCGGGACAGACTAATGAAAAACTGTTTTTT. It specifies CASSYSGQTNEKLFF.

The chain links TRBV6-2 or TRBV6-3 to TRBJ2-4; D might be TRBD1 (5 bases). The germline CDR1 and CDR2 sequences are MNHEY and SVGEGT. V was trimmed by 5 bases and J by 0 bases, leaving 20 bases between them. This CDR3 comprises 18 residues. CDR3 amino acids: CASSTERGSILAKNIQYF. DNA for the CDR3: TGTGCCAGCAGTACCGAAAGGGGTAGTATACTAGCCAAAAACATTCAGTACTTC.

The CDR3 DNA reads TGTGCCAGCAGCCCATCGTCACAGTTCAATGAAAAACTGTTTTTT. Protein product: CASSPSSQFNEKLFF. V usage is TRBV7-9 and J usage is TRBJ1-4, with no clear D. This CDR3 spans 15 amino acids. Germline V CDR1 and CDR2: SEHNR, FQNEAQ (reference sequence). With 5 bases removed from V and 5 bases from J, the gap between germline ends came to 15 bases.

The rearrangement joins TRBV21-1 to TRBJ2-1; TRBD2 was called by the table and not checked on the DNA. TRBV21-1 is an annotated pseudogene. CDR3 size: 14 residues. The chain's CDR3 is CASSGTSKGNEQFF. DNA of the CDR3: TGTGCCAGCAGCGGGACTAGCAAGGGTAATGAGCAGTTCTTC.

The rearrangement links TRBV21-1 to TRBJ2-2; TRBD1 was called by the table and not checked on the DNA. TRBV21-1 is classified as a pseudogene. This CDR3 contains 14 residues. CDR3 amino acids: CASSTRQGTVELFF. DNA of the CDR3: TGTGCCAGCAGCACCCGACAGGGAACCGTGGAGCTGTTTTTT.

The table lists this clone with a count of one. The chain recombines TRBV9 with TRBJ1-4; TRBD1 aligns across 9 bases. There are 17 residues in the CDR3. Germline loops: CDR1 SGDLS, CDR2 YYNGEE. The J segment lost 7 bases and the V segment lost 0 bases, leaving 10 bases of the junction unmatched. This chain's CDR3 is CASSVDGGGTGLEKLFF. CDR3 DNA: TGTGCCAGCAGCGTAGACGGAGGGGGGACAGGGCTTGAAAAACTGTTTTTT.

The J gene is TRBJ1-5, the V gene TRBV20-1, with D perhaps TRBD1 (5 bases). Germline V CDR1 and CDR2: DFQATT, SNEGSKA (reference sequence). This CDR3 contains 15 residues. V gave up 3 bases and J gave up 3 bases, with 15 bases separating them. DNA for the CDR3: TGCAGTGCTAGTCCGGGGGGGACCCTCAATCAGCCCCAGCATTTT. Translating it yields CSASPGGTLNQPQHF.

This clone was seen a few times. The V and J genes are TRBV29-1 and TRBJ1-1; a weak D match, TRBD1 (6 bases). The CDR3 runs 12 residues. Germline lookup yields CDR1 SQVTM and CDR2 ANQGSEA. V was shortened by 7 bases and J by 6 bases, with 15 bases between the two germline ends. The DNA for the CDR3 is TGCAGCGGCGATGGGGGCCATCCTGAAGCTTTCTTT. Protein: CSGDGGHPEAFF.

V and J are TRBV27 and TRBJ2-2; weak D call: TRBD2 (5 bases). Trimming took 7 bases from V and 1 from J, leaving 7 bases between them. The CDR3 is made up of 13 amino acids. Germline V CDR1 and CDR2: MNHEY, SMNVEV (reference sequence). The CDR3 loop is CASKDLNTGELFF. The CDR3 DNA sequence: TGTGCCAGCAAGGACTTGAACACCGGGGAGCTGTTTTTT.

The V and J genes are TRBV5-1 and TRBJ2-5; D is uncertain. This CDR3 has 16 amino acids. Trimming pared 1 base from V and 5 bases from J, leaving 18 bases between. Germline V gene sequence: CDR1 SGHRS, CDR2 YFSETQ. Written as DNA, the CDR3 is TGCGCCAGCAGCTTGTCCCATATAGGAGTTACGGAGACCCAGTACTTC. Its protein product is CASSLSHIGVTETQYF. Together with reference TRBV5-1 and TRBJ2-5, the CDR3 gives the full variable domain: KAGVTQTPRYLIKTRGQQVTLSCSPISGHRSVSWYQQTPGQGLQFLFEYFSETQRNKGNFPGRFSGRQFSNSRSEMNVSTLELGDSALYLCASSLSHIGVTETQYFGPGTRLLVL.

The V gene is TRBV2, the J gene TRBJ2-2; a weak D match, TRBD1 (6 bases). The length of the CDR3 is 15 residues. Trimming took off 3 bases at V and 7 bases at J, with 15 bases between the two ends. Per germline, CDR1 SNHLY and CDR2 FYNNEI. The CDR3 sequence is CASSDWGRRGGELFF. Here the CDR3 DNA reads TGTGCCAGCAGTGACTGGGGGCGACGGGGCGGGGAGCTGTTTTTT.